This T cell receptor (beta chain) was documented in a study of blood T cell repertoires in COVID-19. Study details: The United States, Italy and Spain were the sources of the acute and convalescent COVID-19 samples. T cells, B-cell-depleted T cells, or PBMCs supplied cDNA or gDNA.

Per the original data handling: Reference gene primer amplification gave estimated nucleated cell counts. The repertoire was sequenced with immunoSEQ multiplex PCR; TCRdb's copy has only in-frame clones and lacks some. V and J calls and clone size come straight from that table; D and trimming were deduced from the DNA. The data show 30,000 to 40,000 clones, 70% to 90% seen once. The CDR3 extends over 15 amino acids. V was shortened by 2 bases and J by 5 bases, with 12 bases between the two germline ends. The germline V gene encodes CDR1 MDHEN and CDR2 SYDVKM. The J gene is TRBJ2-2, the V gene TRBV28, with a tentative D call TRBD2 (7 bases). This TCR was sampled from a man in his fifties with active COVID-19. Sequencing used peripheral blood. CDR3 loop: CASSLNRGATGELFF. The DNA for the CDR3 is TGTGCCAGCAGTTTAAATCGGGGGGCAACCGGGGAGCTGTTTTTT. Drawing the rest from reference TRBV28 and TRBJ2-2, the complete variable domain is DVKVTQSSRYLVKRTGEKVFLECVQDMDHENMFWYRQDPGLGLRLIYFSYDVKMKEKGDIPEGYSVSREKKERFSLILESASTNQTSMYLCASSLNRGATGELFFGEGSRLTVL.